The 19 T cell receptor beta chains listed next were all sequenced from one sample in a study of CD8 T cells in Susac syndrome. After extraction with the RNeasy kit, 0.5 to 1 ug of the RNA was reverse transcribed using random hexamers. Via MiXCR, TCRdb re-called the immunoSEQ multiplex PCR reads, giving one row per CDR3 protein. The data contain 400,000 to 550,000 distinct CDR3 sequences, 75% to 90% of them seen just once; the ten biggest clones take up approximately 0.11%. The sample was CD8+ T cells from PBMCs. The receptor source for this set is a human donor with multiple sclerosis.

This sequence joins TRBV2 and TRBJ2-1, with D tentatively TRBD1 or TRBD2 (5 bases each). From germline, CDR1 is SNHLY and CDR2 FYNNEI. V shed 11 bases and J shed 7 bases, with 12 bases lying between them. The CDR3 has 11 residues. The CDR3 sequence: CAENWGNEQFF. For the CDR3, the DNA is TGTGCCGAAAATTGGGGGAATGAGCAGTTCTTC.

The rearrangement links TRBV5-6 to TRBJ2-7; D is possibly TRBD2 (6 bases). Trimming shortened V by 2 bases and J by 2 bases, and 11 bases separated the two germline ends. The CDR3 loop spans 14 amino acids. The germline CDR1 and CDR2 sequences are SGHDT and YYEEEE. This CDR3 is CASSLAGLTYEQYF. The CDR3 DNA is TGTGCCAGCAGCTTAGCGGGTTTGACCTACGAGCAGTACTTC.

The chain carries TRBV5-1 and TRBJ1-1; 9 bases align to TRBD1. J lost 0 bases, V lost 4 bases, and 4 bases had no gene match. There are 15 residues in the CDR3. Germline CDR1 and CDR2: SGHRS and YFSETQ. The CDR3 DNA reads TGCGCCAGCAGCACGGGACAGGGCATGAACACTGAAGCTTTCTTT. It specifies CASSTGQGMNTEAFF.

The chain links TRBV3-1 to TRBJ1-2; a possible D gene is TRBD1 (5 bases). The V gene's germline CDR1 is LGHDT and CDR2 YNNKEL (reference sequence). Trimming removed 1 base at V and 4 bases at J, with 10 bases between. The CDR3 contains 14 residues. In DNA form, the CDR3 reads TGTGCCAGCAGCCAAGTGGGGACGCTCTATGGCTACACCTTC. Its protein product is CASSQVGTLYGYTF.

V usage is TRBV7-4 and J usage is TRBJ2-5; 8 bases are shared with TRBD2. CDR1 and CDR2 (germline): SGHVT, SQSDAQ. V gave up 3 bases and J gave up 3 bases; unmatched junction bases: 3. This CDR3 spans 14 amino acids. The CDR3 DNA reads as TGTGCCAGCAGCTTGGTAGCGGGAAAAGAGACCCAGTACTTC. Protein sequence: CASSLVAGKETQYF.

This sequence joins TRBV15 and TRBJ2-1; D is perhaps TRBD1 or TRBD2 (6 bases each). The CDR3 covers 15 residues. Trimming stripped 4 bases from V and 4 bases from J, with 14 bases between. The germline V gene encodes CDR1 LNHNV and CDR2 YYDKDF (reference sequence). The CDR3 reads CATSTTRDIYNEQFF. CDR3 nucleotides: TGTGCCACCAGCACGACGCGGGACATTTACAATGAGCAGTTCTTC. Variable domain in full (rest from reference TRBV15 and TRBJ2-1): DAMVIQNPRYQVTQFGKPVTLSCSQTLNHNVMYWYQQKSSQAPKLLFHYYDKDFNNEADTPDNFQSRRPNTSFCFLDIRSPGLGDTAMYLCATSTTRDIYNEQFFGPGTRLTVL.

V usage is TRBV5-6 and J usage is TRBJ2-1; 8 nucleotides line up with TRBD2. The V segment lost 4 bases and the J segment 9 bases; nucleotides outside the gene matches: 3. Germline V gene sequence: CDR1 SGHDT, CDR2 YYEEEE. CDR3 length: 12 residues. The CDR3 region has the DNA TGTGCCAGCAGCCCCGCGGGGGGTGAGCAGTTCTTC. Protein product: CASSPAGGEQFF.

The chain carries TRBV5-4 and TRBJ1-5; D call uncertain. In germline, CDR1 is SGHNT, CDR2 YYREEE (reference sequence). The length of the CDR3 is 13 residues. V shed 0 bases and J shed 7 bases, with 8 bases lying between them. CDR3 DNA sequence: TGTGCCAGCAGCTTGGAAAAGGAGCAGCCCCAGCATTTT. It yields the protein CASSLEKEQPQHF.

The genes are TRBV7-9 and TRBJ2-7; D is perhaps TRBD1 (6 bases). Trimming cost V 1 base and J 5 bases, with 9 bases left between them. The CDR3 runs to 13 residues. Germline assignment: CDR1 SEHNR and CDR2 FQNEAQ (reference sequence). Here the CDR3 DNA reads TGTGCCAGCAGCTTAGTAGACAGGAACGAGCAGTACTTC. Encoded protein: CASSLVDRNEQYF.

The CDR3 region is CASSLAEKNEQFF. The CDR3 region has the DNA TGTGCCAGCAGCTTAGCCGAAAAAAATGAGCAGTTCTTC. The rearrangement joins TRBV7-2 to TRBJ2-1; no reliable D call. Germline values: CDR1 SGHTA, CDR2 FQGNSA. Trimming removed 0 bases from V and 7 bases from J, with 7 bases in between. The CDR3 consists of 13 residues.

The J gene is TRBJ1-2, the V gene TRBV6-1; D ambiguous. With 3 bases removed from V and 8 bases from J, the gap between germline ends came to 16 bases. The germline gives CDR1 MNHNS, CDR2 SASEGT. The CDR3 loop spans 14 amino acids. CDR3 region: CASSDLPLAQGYTF. CDR3 DNA sequence: TGTGCCAGCAGTGACTTACCACTGGCCCAGGGCTACACCTTC.

The chain is built from TRBV5-4 and TRBJ1-2; 8 positions agree with TRBD1. CDR1 is SGHNT, CDR2 YYREEE, per germline (reference sequence). CDR3 size: 15 residues. The J segment lost 7 bases and the V segment lost 4 bases, leaving 12 bases of the junction unmatched. The CDR3 sequence: CASSVRTGLSGGYTF. DNA of the CDR3: TGTGCCAGCAGCGTACGGACAGGGTTATCTGGTGGCTACACCTTC.

The chain links TRBV6-5 to TRBJ1-2; the D gene is possibly TRBD1 (5 bases). The V end lost 0 bases, the J end lost 3 bases, and 8 bases lay between the germline ends. Germline values: CDR1 MNHEY, CDR2 SVGAGI. The CDR3 is 14 residues long. DNA of the CDR3: TGTGCCAGCAGTTACTCGGGGGTAGACTATGGCTACACCTTC. Amino acids: CASSYSGVDYGYTF.

This chain links TRBV7-8 with TRBJ2-2; D uncertain. The CDR3 has 16 amino acids. In germline, CDR1 is SGHVS, CDR2 FQNEAQ. The V gene lost 5 bases and the J gene lost 0 bases, with 13 bases spanning the gap. The CDR3 loop reads CASSLSGRPNTGELFF. The CDR3 DNA reads as TGTGCCAGCAGCCTATCAGGAAGGCCGAACACCGGGGAGCTGTTTTTT.

V and J are TRBV6-1 and TRBJ1-1, with D unclear. The ends were cut back, 8 bases at V and 1 base at J, with 11 bases in the middle. The CDR3 covers 13 residues. CDR1 MNHNS and CDR2 SASEGT come from the germline V gene. For the CDR3, the DNA is TGTGCCAGCGGCGAGGGCAGGAACACTGAAGCTTTCTTT. Its protein is CASGEGRNTEAFF.

The chain links TRBV4-1 to TRBJ2-1; perhaps D is TRBD1 or TRBD2 (5 bases each). Per the germline V gene, CDR1 is MGHRA and CDR2 is YSYEKL. V was trimmed by 0 bases and J by 9 bases, leaving 15 bases between them. The CDR3 is 15 amino acids. The CDR3 protein is CASSQEFGARSEQFF. The CDR3 DNA reads TGCGCCAGCAGCCAAGAGTTCGGGGCTAGAAGTGAGCAGTTCTTC.

The chain uses TRBV4-1 and TRBJ2-7; a weak D match, TRBD1 (6 bases). The CDR3 contains 14 residues. CDR1 is MGHRA and CDR2 is YSYEKL in the germline V gene. V was pared by 1 base and J by 3 bases, with 10 bases between. The CDR3 is CASSQGRGGYEQYF. CDR3 in DNA: TGCGCCAGCAGCCAAGGGCGAGGGGGCTACGAGCAGTACTTC.

The genes are TRBV7-6 and TRBJ2-5; possible D gene TRBD1, 5 bases. Germline V CDR1 and CDR2: SGHVS, FNYEAQ. The length of the CDR3 is 14 residues. V lost 2 bases to trimming and J lost 5 bases, with 12 bases between them. In DNA, the CDR3 is TGTGCCAGCAGCTTATCAGGGCCCCGGGAGACCCAGTACTTC. As protein: CASSLSGPRETQYF.

The chain uses TRBV19 and TRBJ2-5, with unresolved D. From germline, CDR1 is LNHDA and CDR2 SQIVND (reference sequence). V was trimmed by 3 bases and J by 1 base, leaving 12 bases between them. This CDR3 comprises 15 residues. The CDR3: CASSIPLSPQETQYF. Written as DNA, the CDR3 is TGTGCCAGTAGTATCCCCTTGAGCCCCCAAGAGACCCAGTACTTC.